These T cell receptor beta chains were read from a single sample in a study of radiotherapy plus CTLA-4 blockade in lung cancer. Clones were sequenced by immunoSEQ multiplex PCR, and TCRdb holds only the in-frame ones, with some missing. The sample includes about 60,000 clones, about 85% seen only once; the top ten take roughly 4%. The sequencing used peripheral blood, collected from a patient treated with radiotherapy plus ipilimumab. These receptors originate from a human donor with non-small cell lung cancer who had a partial response to radiotherapy plus ipilimumab. The CDR3 runs from the conserved cysteine through the conserved F or W. Each record gives: D gene, J gene, V gene, clone size, CDR3 protein, CDR3 DNA. D genes are given only for firm matches. Size is stated for part of the rows, as once, few or many counts, or as a class when the clone is expanded.

d_call: TRBD1; j_call: TRBJ1-1; v_call: TRBV7-2; clone_size: .; cdr3_aa: CASSPRTGATEAFF; cdr3_nt: TGTGCCAGCAGCCCTCGGACAGGGGCCACTGAAGCTTTCTTT
d_call: .; j_call: TRBJ2-7; v_call: TRBV28; clone_size: .; cdr3_aa: CASSRQLNEQYF; cdr3_nt: TGTGCCAGCAGTCGACAGCTGAACGAGCAGTACTTC
d_call: .; j_call: TRBJ1-2; v_call: TRBV29-1; clone_size: .; cdr3_aa: CRGGDNYGYTF; cdr3_nt: TGCAGGGGGGGGGACAACTATGGCTACACCTTC
d_call: .; j_call: TRBJ2-2; v_call: TRBV5-1; clone_size: .; cdr3_aa: CASSLAREALGAGELFF; cdr3_nt: TGCGCCAGCAGCTTGGCGAGAGAAGCGTTAGGCGCCGGGGAGCTGTTTTTT
d_call: TRBD2; j_call: TRBJ2-5; v_call: TRBV7-2; clone_size: .; cdr3_aa: CASSPRGAGFQETQYF; cdr3_nt: TGTGCCAGCAGCCCCCGGGGAGCGGGGTTCCAAGAGACCCAGTACTTC
d_call: .; j_call: TRBJ1-1; v_call: TRBV7-9; clone_size: .; cdr3_aa: CASSVGGGTEAFF; cdr3_nt: TGTGCCAGCAGCGTGGGGGGGGGCACTGAAGCTTTCTTT
d_call: .; j_call: TRBJ1-2; v_call: TRBV19; clone_size: .; cdr3_aa: CASSLQTNYGYTF; cdr3_nt: TGTGCCAGTAGTCTACAGACTAACTATGGCTACACCTTC
d_call: .; j_call: TRBJ2-6; v_call: TRBV9; clone_size: .; cdr3_aa: CASSVHLQGSGANVLTF; cdr3_nt: TGTGCCAGCAGCGTCCACCTTCAGGGGTCTGGGGCCAACGTCCTGACTTTC
d_call: .; j_call: TRBJ2-7; v_call: TRBV5-4; clone_size: .; cdr3_aa: CASSFEQDYEQYF; cdr3_nt: TGTGCCAGCAGCTTTGAACAGGACTACGAGCAGTACTTC
d_call: .; j_call: TRBJ1-2; v_call: TRBV27; clone_size: .; cdr3_aa: CASSPRTDSPYGYTF; cdr3_nt: TGTGCCAGCAGTCCCCGGACAGATTCTCCCTATGGCTACACCTTC
d_call: .; j_call: TRBJ2-3; v_call: TRBV6-1; clone_size: .; cdr3_aa: CASSEARHARSTDTQYF; cdr3_nt: TGTGCCAGCAGTGAAGCGCGGCACGCCAGAAGCACAGATACGCAGTATTTT
d_call: TRBD1; j_call: TRBJ2-3; v_call: TRBV18; clone_size: .; cdr3_aa: CASSPTGADTQYF; cdr3_nt: TGTGCCAGCTCACCCACAGGGGCAGATACGCAGTATTTT
d_call: .; j_call: TRBJ2-7; v_call: TRBV27; clone_size: .; cdr3_aa: CASSLSKGAYEQYF; cdr3_nt: TGTGCCAGCAGTTTATCGAAAGGAGCCTACGAGCAGTACTTC
d_call: TRBD1; j_call: TRBJ1-1; v_call: TRBV4-1; clone_size: few; cdr3_aa: CASSQARGRTFF; cdr3_nt: TGCGCCAGCAGCCAAGCGAGGGGGCGAACTTTCTTT
d_call: TRBD1; j_call: TRBJ2-7; v_call: TRBV18; clone_size: .; cdr3_aa: CASSPQQGYEQYF; cdr3_nt: TGTGCCAGCTCACCACAACAGGGGTACGAGCAGTACTTC
d_call: .; j_call: TRBJ2-2; v_call: TRBV18; clone_size: once; cdr3_aa: CASSPQTPPNTGELFF; cdr3_nt: TGTGCCAGCTCACCACAGACACCTCCGAACACCGGGGAGCTGTTTTTT
d_call: .; j_call: TRBJ2-7; v_call: TRBV9; clone_size: .; cdr3_aa: CASSASPGAGDGNLYEQYF; cdr3_nt: TGTGCCAGCAGCGCCTCACCGGGAGCAGGTGATGGAAACCTCTACGAGCAGTACTTC
d_call: .; j_call: TRBJ2-3; v_call: TRBV6-6; clone_size: .; cdr3_aa: CASGQGTQYF; cdr3_nt: TGTGCCAGCGGCCAGGGTACGCAGTATTTT
d_call: .; j_call: TRBJ2-1; v_call: TRBV6-5; clone_size: few; cdr3_aa: CASSQTSNEQFF; cdr3_nt: TGTGCCAGCAGCCAAACATCTAATGAGCAGTTCTTC
d_call: TRBD1; j_call: TRBJ2-1; v_call: TRBV19; clone_size: .; cdr3_aa: CASSRGPGGSDEQFF; cdr3_nt: TGTGCCAGTAGTAGAGGTCCAGGGGGCAGCGATGAGCAGTTCTTC
d_call: .; j_call: TRBJ2-7; v_call: TRBV2; clone_size: .; cdr3_aa: CASRWEFYEQYF; cdr3_nt: TGTGCCAGTCGTTGGGAGTTCTACGAGCAGTACTTC
d_call: .; j_call: TRBJ1-1; v_call: TRBV5-6; clone_size: .; cdr3_aa: CASSLSRGGIAFF; cdr3_nt: TGTGCCAGCAGCTTGTCAAGGGGAGGGATAGCTTTCTTT
d_call: .; j_call: TRBJ2-7; v_call: TRBV10-2; clone_size: .; cdr3_aa: CASSRGSSYEQYF; cdr3_nt: TGCGCCAGCAGTAGGGGGAGCTCCTACGAGCAGTACTTC
d_call: TRBD1; j_call: TRBJ2-7; v_call: TRBV25-1; clone_size: .; cdr3_aa: CASSESRGPSYEQYF; cdr3_nt: TGTGCCAGCAGTGAGTCAAGGGGGCCGTCCTACGAGCAGTACTTC
d_call: .; j_call: TRBJ2-3; v_call: TRBV5-1; clone_size: .; cdr3_aa: CASSFGGFSDTQYF; cdr3_nt: TGCGCCAGCAGCTTTGGCGGGTTCTCGGATACGCAGTATTTT
d_call: .; j_call: TRBJ1-1; v_call: TRBV11-1; clone_size: once; cdr3_aa: CASSLARSTEAFF; cdr3_nt: TGTGCCAGCAGCTTAGCGCGGTCCACTGAAGCTTTCTTT
d_call: .; j_call: TRBJ2-7; v_call: TRBV25-1; clone_size: medium-sized; cdr3_aa: CASRAGEGMYEQYF; cdr3_nt: TGTGCCAGCAGGGCCGGGGAAGGGATGTACGAGCAGTACTTC
d_call: TRBD2; j_call: TRBJ2-1; v_call: TRBV10-3; clone_size: .; cdr3_aa: CAISGGTTAQGNEQFF; cdr3_nt: TGTGCCATCAGTGGCGGGACTACCGCCCAAGGGAATGAGCAGTTCTTC
d_call: TRBD1; j_call: TRBJ2-6; v_call: TRBV28; clone_size: .; cdr3_aa: CASSSTGAGANVLTF; cdr3_nt: TGTGCCAGCAGTTCGACAGGGGCTGGGGCCAACGTCCTGACTTTC
d_call: .; j_call: TRBJ1-4; v_call: TRBV6-6; clone_size: .; cdr3_aa: CASSSYSATNEKLFF; cdr3_nt: TGTGCCAGCAGTTCCTACAGTGCAACTAATGAAAAACTGTTTTTT
d_call: TRBD1; j_call: TRBJ1-4; v_call: TRBV19; clone_size: .; cdr3_aa: CASSIAGTDATNEKLFF; cdr3_nt: TGTGCCAGTAGTATAGCCGGGACAGATGCAACTAATGAAAAACTGTTTTTT
d_call: TRBD1; j_call: TRBJ1-2; v_call: TRBV28; clone_size: .; cdr3_aa: CASRTGTGDYGYTF; cdr3_nt: TGTGCCAGCAGAACCGGGACAGGGGACTATGGCTACACCTTC
d_call: .; j_call: TRBJ1-3; v_call: TRBV28; clone_size: .; cdr3_aa: CASSLLNGNTIYF; cdr3_nt: TGTGCCAGCAGTTTATTAAATGGAAACACCATATATTTT
d_call: .; j_call: TRBJ2-5; v_call: TRBV6-5; clone_size: .; cdr3_aa: CASSYSAASQETQYF; cdr3_nt: TGTGCCAGCAGTTACTCGGCGGCCTCCCAAGAGACCCAGTACTTC
d_call: .; j_call: TRBJ1-1; v_call: TRBV6-6; clone_size: .; cdr3_aa: CASRETGNTEAFF; cdr3_nt: TGTGCCAGCAGGGAGACAGGGAACACTGAAGCTTTCTTT
d_call: TRBD1; j_call: TRBJ1-5; v_call: TRBV19; clone_size: .; cdr3_aa: CASEGRDRGEPQHF; cdr3_nt: TGTGCCAGTGAGGGCCGGGACAGGGGTGAGCCCCAGCATTTT
d_call: .; j_call: TRBJ1-1; v_call: TRBV10-2; clone_size: .; cdr3_aa: CASSDRGLWTEAFF; cdr3_nt: TGCGCCAGCAGTGACCGGGGATTGTGGACTGAAGCTTTCTTT
d_call: TRBD1; j_call: TRBJ2-3; v_call: TRBV11-2; clone_size: .; cdr3_aa: CASSFQGAGVADTQYF; cdr3_nt: TGTGCCAGCAGCTTCCAGGGGGCAGGGGTCGCAGATACGCAGTATTTT
d_call: TRBD1; j_call: TRBJ1-5; v_call: TRBV2; clone_size: .; cdr3_aa: CASSGQGPGDQPQHF; cdr3_nt: TGTGCCAGCAGTGGACAGGGACCAGGCGATCAGCCCCAGCATTTT
d_call: TRBD1; j_call: TRBJ2-1; v_call: TRBV5-6; clone_size: .; cdr3_aa: CASSLKGTVSYNEQFF; cdr3_nt: TGTGCCAGCAGCTTGAAAGGGACAGTCTCCTACAATGAGCAGTTCTTC
d_call: TRBD2; j_call: TRBJ2-2; v_call: TRBV9; clone_size: .; cdr3_aa: CASSYSAGADGGELFF; cdr3_nt: TGTGCCAGCAGCTATTCAGCGGGAGCGGATGGCGGGGAGCTGTTTTTT
d_call: .; j_call: TRBJ2-1; v_call: TRBV21-1; clone_size: .; cdr3_aa: CASSSRLAGGRNEQFF; cdr3_nt: TGTGCCAGCAGCTCCCGACTAGCGGGAGGTCGGAATGAGCAGTTCTTC
d_call: .; j_call: TRBJ1-3; v_call: TRBV5-8; clone_size: .; cdr3_aa: CASSLGTTSSGNTIYF; cdr3_nt: TGTGCCAGCAGCTTGGGGACGACTAGCTCTGGAAACACCATATATTTT
d_call: .; j_call: TRBJ1-5; v_call: TRBV7-6; clone_size: .; cdr3_aa: CASSLFVGRNQPQHF; cdr3_nt: TGTGCCAGCAGCTTATTTGTGGGCCGCAATCAGCCCCAGCATTTT
d_call: .; j_call: TRBJ1-3; v_call: TRBV28; clone_size: .; cdr3_aa: CASTNTGFGNTIYF; cdr3_nt: TGTGCCAGCACTAATACAGGATTCGGAAACACCATATATTTT
d_call: TRBD1; j_call: TRBJ2-1; v_call: TRBV5-1; clone_size: .; cdr3_aa: CASSFGQGNEQFF; cdr3_nt: TGCGCCAGCAGCTTTGGACAGGGAAATGAGCAGTTCTTC
d_call: TRBD2; j_call: TRBJ2-7; v_call: TRBV14; clone_size: few; cdr3_aa: CASSQAASGTHEQYF; cdr3_nt: TGTGCCAGCAGCCAAGCTGCTAGCGGGACCCACGAGCAGTACTTC
d_call: .; j_call: TRBJ2-6; v_call: TRBV7-2; clone_size: .; cdr3_aa: CASTLGGSGANVLTF; cdr3_nt: TGTGCCAGCACCCTCGGCGGCTCTGGGGCCAACGTCCTGACTTTC
d_call: .; j_call: TRBJ1-2; v_call: TRBV7-2; clone_size: .; cdr3_aa: CASSEHSVDDYGYTF; cdr3_nt: TGTGCCAGCAGCGAGCACAGTGTCGACGACTATGGCTACACCTTC
d_call: .; j_call: TRBJ2-1; v_call: TRBV29-1; clone_size: .; cdr3_aa: CSVERDFHYNEQFF; cdr3_nt: TGCAGCGTTGAACGGGACTTCCACTACAATGAGCAGTTCTTC
d_call: TRBD2; j_call: TRBJ2-1; v_call: TRBV7-2; clone_size: few; cdr3_aa: CASSLTLTSGTLYNEQFF; cdr3_nt: TGTGCCAGCAGCCTAACTCTAACTAGCGGGACCCTCTACAATGAGCAGTTCTTC
d_call: .; j_call: TRBJ1-1; v_call: TRBV2; clone_size: .; cdr3_aa: CAHRLNTEAFF; cdr3_nt: TGTGCCCACAGGTTGAACACTGAAGCTTTCTTT
d_call: TRBD1; j_call: TRBJ1-5; v_call: TRBV4-2; clone_size: .; cdr3_aa: CASSPETGYSNQPQHF; cdr3_nt: TGTGCCAGCAGCCCTGAGACAGGGTACAGCAATCAGCCCCAGCATTTT
d_call: .; j_call: TRBJ2-7; v_call: TRBV28; clone_size: .; cdr3_aa: CASSPGLISREQYF; cdr3_nt: TGTGCCAGCAGTCCAGGACTAATTTCTCGCGAGCAGTACTTC